The 17 T cell receptor beta chains below all came from one sample that was sequenced in a study of cytomegalovirus exposure and HLA in healthy donors. With 60 Vbeta and 13 Jbeta primers, the PCR was carried out. TCRdb keeps only in-frame clones here, not all; method: immunoSEQ multiplex PCR. The top ten hold roughly a sixth of the sample, which has 35,000 to 40,000 clones, about 66% seen once. The sample comprised PBMCs. These receptors came from a man aged 45 to 65 in good health and CMV-seropositive.

The chain has TRBV30 and TRBJ1-4, with a tentative D call TRBD1 (6 bases). The V and J ends lost 8 bases and 7 bases respectively, with 17 bases between them. The CDR3 length is 13 residues. CDR1 is GTSNPN and CDR2 is SVGIG in the germline V gene (reference sequence). The CDR3 DNA reads TGTGCCAGAAGACAGGCTCAGGGTGAAAAACTGTTTTTT. This encodes CARRQAQGEKLFF.

This clone was observed a few times. Here the CDR3 reads CASSPQSSYEQYF. The CDR3 DNA sequence: TGCGCCAGCAGCCCACAGTCCTCCTACGAGCAGTACTTC. The J gene is TRBJ2-7, the V gene TRBV5-1; D gene ambiguous. This CDR3 is 13 amino acids long. The germline V and J ends were trimmed by 4 bases and 0 bases, with 8 bases remaining between them. Germline values: CDR1 SGHRS, CDR2 YFSETQ.

The V call is TRBV7-2, the J call TRBJ1-3; 7 bases are shared with TRBD1. Trimming took 5 bases from V and 0 from J; bases not matched to a gene: 7. The germline CDR1 and CDR2 sequences are SGHTA and FQGNSA. This CDR3 contains 16 residues. CDR3 sequence (DNA): TGTGCCAGCAGCCCTCGAGGGGGCCGCTCTGGAAACACCATATATTTT. It translates to CASSPRGGRSGNTIYF.

The rearrangement joins TRBV9 to TRBJ2-7; the D gene is possibly TRBD1 (5 bases). The CDR3 consists of 14 residues. Germline CDR1 is SGDLS and CDR2 is YYNGEE. Between the trimmed V and J ends, which lost 6 bases and 2 bases, there was a span of 15 bases. CDR3 DNA sequence: TGTGCCAGCACGACCGGCAGGGAAGCCTACGAGCAGTACTTC. Amino acid sequence: CASTTGREAYEQYF.

This sequence joins TRBV6-6 and TRBJ2-2, with D possibly being TRBD1 (5 bases). The CDR3 is 16 residues long. The germline CDR1 and CDR2 sequences are MNHNY and SVGAGI (reference sequence). The germline V and J ends were trimmed by 2 bases and 2 bases, with 12 bases remaining between them. CDR3 sequence reads: CASSYGQGLNTGELFF. The CDR3 nucleotides read TGTGCCAGCAGTTACGGTCAGGGCCTCAACACCGGGGAGCTGTTTTTT.

DNA of the CDR3: TGTGCCAGCTCCATCCGACGGGGACTCATCGAGCAGTACTTC. Translated, it gives CASSIRRGLIEQYF. The chain employs TRBV5-4 and TRBJ2-7; TRBD2 might be the D (6 bases). The CDR3 consists of 14 residues. Per germline, CDR1 SGHNT and CDR2 YYREEE (reference sequence). V was clipped by 7 bases and J by 6 bases, with 20 bases between them.

The chain is built from TRBV2 and TRBJ2-7; possible D gene TRBD2, 5 bases. V was shortened by 7 bases and J by 5 bases, with 18 bases between the two germline ends. Germline V gene data show CDR1 as SNHLY and CDR2 as FYNNEI. The CDR3 consists of 14 residues. The CDR3 coding sequence is TGTGCCAGCATCCTCAACCCGGGGTATAACGAGCAGTACTTC. It translates to CASILNPGYNEQYF.

This clone was seen a few times. V and J are TRBV6-1 and TRBJ1-5; 8 positions agree with TRBD1. The CDR3 contains 14 residues. Germline assignment: CDR1 MNHNS and CDR2 SASEGT. Trimming took 7 bases from V and 5 from J; bases not matched to a gene: 7. The CDR3 coding sequence is TGTGCCAGCAACCTAGACAGGGGCGATCAGCCCCAGCATTTT. This encodes CASNLDRGDQPQHF.

The chain recombines TRBV5-4 with TRBJ1-1; possible D gene TRBD1, 5 bases. Germline V gene sequence: CDR1 SGHNT, CDR2 YYREEE (reference sequence). The CDR3 sequence is 13 residues long. Between the trimmed V and J ends, which lost 4 bases and 11 bases, there was a span of 18 bases. CDR3 nucleotides: TGTGCCAGCAGCCTCGCACGGGAACGGGGGGCTTTCTTT. It translates to CASSLARERGAFF.

The chain is built from TRBV5-4 and TRBJ2-7, with D unresolved. There are 12 residues in the CDR3. V lost 0 bases and J 3 bases, leaving 4 bases between the germline ends. The V gene's germline CDR1 is SGHNT and CDR2 YYREEE (reference sequence). The CDR3 DNA follows: TGTGCCAGCAGCTTGGCAAACTACGAGCAGTACTTC. This sequence encodes CASSLANYEQYF.

This clone has a handful of counts. This sequence joins TRBV6-5 and TRBJ1-2, with TRBD1 matching 7 bases. With 5 bases clipped from V and 8 bases from J, the junction kept 8 bases outside the gene matches. The CDR3 sequence is 13 residues long. The germline V gene encodes CDR1 MNHEY and CDR2 SVGAGI. The CDR3 DNA sequence: TGTGCCAGCAGTCAACAGACAGGGAGCGGCTACACCTTC. Translating gives CASSQQTGSGYTF.

This clone appeared once. Here the CDR3 reads CASSRDRNSPLHF. The CDR3 nucleotides are TGTGCCAGCAGCAGGGACAGGAATTCACCCCTCCACTTT. V gene TRBV28 combines with J gene TRBJ1-6; TRBD1 matches 8 bases. Trimming removed 6 bases from V and 7 bases from J; junction bases left unmatched: 2. CDR1 and CDR2 (germline): MDHEN, SYDVKM. CDR3 length: 13 amino acids. The complete variable domain, with remaining parts taken from reference TRBV28 and TRBJ1-6, reads DVKVTQSSRYLVKRTGEKVFLECVQDMDHENMFWYRQDPGLGLRLIYFSYDVKMKEKGDIPEGYSVSREKKERFSLILESASTNQTSMYLCASSRDRNSPLHFGNGTRLTVT.

The gene calls are TRBV10-3 and TRBJ1-2; 9 bases map to TRBD1. The CDR3 contains 15 residues. The germline gives CDR1 ENHRY, CDR2 SYGVKD. Trimming at V came to 7 bases and at J to 8 bases, leaving 14 bases not matched to a gene. CDR3: CAITLTDRGMGGYTF. CDR3 DNA: TGTGCCATCACCCTAACAGACAGGGGGATGGGAGGCTACACCTTC.

The chain carries TRBV29-1 and TRBJ2-7; D is possibly TRBD1 (6 bases). The ends were cut back, 7 bases at V and 0 bases at J, with 10 bases in the middle. Germline V gives CDR1 SQVTM, CDR2 ANQGSEA. The CDR3 has 12 residues. CDR3 loop: CSAGTHSYEQYF. In DNA form, the CDR3 reads TGCAGCGCCGGGACACACTCCTACGAGCAGTACTTC.

On this clone: Other DNA sequences in the same sample also yield this CDR3. The chain employs TRBV6-5 and TRBJ1-5; no clear D gene. V lost 6 bases to trimming and J lost 9 bases, with 12 bases between them. This CDR3 comprises 12 residues. Germline V gene data show CDR1 as MNHEY and CDR2 as SVGAGI. The CDR3: CASSSRGGPQHF. CDR3 bases: TGTGCCAGCAGCTCTCGCGGTGGGCCCCAGCATTTT.

The chain carries TRBV6-1 and TRBJ2-2, with 9 bases identical to TRBD1. Trimming at V came to 6 bases and at J to 4 bases, leaving 3 bases not matched to a gene. This CDR3 is 14 amino acids long. Germline loops: CDR1 MNHNS, CDR2 SASEGT. CDR3 DNA: TGTGCCAGCAGGAACAGGGGGCGCACCGGGGAGCTGTTTTTT. It encodes CASRNRGRTGELFF.

The rearrangement uses TRBV5-5 and TRBJ1-2; D gene ambiguous. Trimming stripped 0 bases from V and 4 bases from J, with 4 bases between. Germline V lookup: CDR1 SGHKS, CDR2 YYEKEE (reference sequence). The CDR3 consists of 12 residues. The CDR3 protein is CASSLVSYGYTF. The DNA for the CDR3 is TGTGCCAGCAGCTTGGTCAGCTATGGCTACACCTTC.